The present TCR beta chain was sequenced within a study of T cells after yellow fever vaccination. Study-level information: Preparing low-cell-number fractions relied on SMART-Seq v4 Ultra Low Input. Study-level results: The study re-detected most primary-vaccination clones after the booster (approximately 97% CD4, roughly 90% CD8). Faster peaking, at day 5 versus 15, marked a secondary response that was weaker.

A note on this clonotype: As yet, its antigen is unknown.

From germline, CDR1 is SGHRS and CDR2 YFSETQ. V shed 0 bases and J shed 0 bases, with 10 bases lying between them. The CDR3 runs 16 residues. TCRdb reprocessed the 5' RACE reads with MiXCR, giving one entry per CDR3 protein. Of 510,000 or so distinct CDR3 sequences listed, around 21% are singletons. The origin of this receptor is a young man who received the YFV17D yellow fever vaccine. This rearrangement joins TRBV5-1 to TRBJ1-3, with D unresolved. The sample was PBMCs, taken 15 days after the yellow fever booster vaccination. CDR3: CASSLGRGASGNTIYF. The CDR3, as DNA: TGCGCCAGCAGCTTGGGACGAGGCGCCTCTGGAAACACCATATATTTT.